This T cell receptor (beta chain) appears in the sequencing data of a study of blood T cell repertoires in COVID-19. About the research overall: Cohort 3 donors counted as recovered after two negative PCRs, clearance, or resolved symptoms. COVID-19 samples from acute and convalescent phases originated in the United States, Italy and Spain.

Generated by immunoSEQ multiplex PCR, the TCRdb table keeps only in-frame clones and is missing some. The sample holds fewer than 250,000 clones, about 85% seen once. The CDR3 runs to 15 residues. Germline lookup yields CDR1 MNHEY and CDR2 SMNVEV (reference sequence). The trim removed 4 bases at V and 5 bases at J, leaving 7 bases unmatched. Participants, roughly 18 to 90 years old, spanned around 25 US areas. This sequence was found in a woman aged 40 to 55 in a cohort exposed to, infected with or recovered from COVID-19 (not recorded which). Material: PBMCs or T cells enriched from blood (not recorded which). The genes are TRBV27 and TRBJ2-5; 10 nucleotides match TRBD1. The DNA of the CDR3 is TGTGCCAGCAGTTCCGGGGACAGGGGTTCGGAGACCCAGTACTTC. It specifies CASSSGDRGSETQYF.